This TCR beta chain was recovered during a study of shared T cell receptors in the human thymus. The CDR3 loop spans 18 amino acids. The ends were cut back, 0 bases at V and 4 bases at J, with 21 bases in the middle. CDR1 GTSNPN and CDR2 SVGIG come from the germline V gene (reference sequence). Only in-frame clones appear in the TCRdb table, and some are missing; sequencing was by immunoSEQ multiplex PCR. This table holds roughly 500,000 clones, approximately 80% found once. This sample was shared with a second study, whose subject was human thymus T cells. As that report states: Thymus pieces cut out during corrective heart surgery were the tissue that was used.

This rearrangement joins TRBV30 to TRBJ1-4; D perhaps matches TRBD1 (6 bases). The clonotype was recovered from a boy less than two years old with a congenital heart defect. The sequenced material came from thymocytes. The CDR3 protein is CAWSVGGQSSHFNEKLFF. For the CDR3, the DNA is TGTGCCTGGAGTGTAGGGGGACAAAGTTCCCACTTTAATGAAAAACTGTTTTTT.